This TCR beta chain was recovered during a study of cytomegalovirus exposure and HLA in healthy donors. General study results and limits: A list of 150 or so TCR beta chains associated with cytomegalovirus was given. The availability of immune exposure information extended only to CMV serostatus.

PCR primers comprised 60 Vbeta and 13 Jbeta primers. This table comes from immunoSEQ multiplex PCR, and its TCRdb copy is limited to in-frame clones, with some not included. In the table there are nearly 200,000 clones, roughly 77% of which are singletons. Comments on this clone: Its antigen is currently unknown.

Germline CDR1 is SGHNT and CDR2 is YYREEE (reference sequence). V gave up 0 bases and J gave up 1 base, with 5 bases separating them. This CDR3 spans 14 amino acids. The sequenced material came from PBMCs. The V call is TRBV5-4, the J call TRBJ1-5, with D hard to call. The TCR comes from a male donor in good health and CMV-seropositive. DNA of the CDR3: TGTGCCAGCAGCTTGGACACAAGCAATCAGCCCCAGCATTTT. Residues: CASSLDTSNQPQHF.